The next 11 T cell receptor beta chains were all read from a single sample in a study of blood T cell repertoires in COVID-19. Using immunoSEQ multiplex PCR, the repertoire was profiled, and TCRdb retains in-frame clones only, with some absent. The data hold fewer than 150,000 clones, with approximately 85% observed a single time. Input material: peripheral blood. Every receptor here comes from a woman aged 55 to 70 with COVID-19, enrolled during active disease.

The V call is TRBV4-2, the J call TRBJ2-7; TRBD1 aligns across 8 bases. Germline CDR1 and CDR2: LGHNA and YNFKEQ. The CDR3 spans 17 residues. J was trimmed by 3 bases and V by 0 bases; bases with no gene match: 10. The CDR3 reads CASSQDGSGQGSYEQYF. In DNA, the CDR3 is TGTGCCAGCAGCCAAGATGGAAGCGGACAGGGAAGCTACGAGCAGTACTTC.

The V gene is TRBV7-9, the J gene TRBJ2-7; D unresolved. The CDR3 length is 17 residues. Germline V gene data show CDR1 as SEHNR and CDR2 as FQNEAQ (reference sequence). V gave up 2 bases and J gave up 4 bases, with 21 bases separating them. The CDR3 DNA is TGTGCCAGCAGCTTATACTTTGTGAGCGCGATATCTTACGAGCAGTACTTC. Translation: CASSLYFVSAISYEQYF.

V is TRBV28 and J is TRBJ1-2; 7 bases are a match to TRBD1. The CDR3 consists of 14 residues. V dropped 4 bases and J dropped 6; count of bases not matched to a gene: 8. Germline V gene lookup returns CDR1 MDHEN and CDR2 SYDVKM. In DNA, the CDR3 is TGTGCCAGCAGTTCCAGGACAGGACTGAATGGCTACACCTTC. This gives the protein CASSSRTGLNGYTF.

The chain joins TRBV5-1 to TRBJ1-2, with 9 bases matching TRBD1. From germline, CDR1 is SGHRS and CDR2 YFSETQ. The CDR3 extends over 13 amino acids. V shed 4 bases and J 6 bases; nucleotides not matched to a gene: 4. CDR3 protein: CASSVGQGNGYTF. The CDR3 DNA reads TGCGCCAGCAGCGTGGGACAGGGAAATGGCTACACCTTC.

The chain combines TRBV15 with TRBJ2-6, with 7 bases that match TRBD1. The CDR3 length is 15 residues. Trimming at V came to 3 bases and at J to 3 bases, leaving 2 bases not matched to a gene. Germline values: CDR1 LNHNV, CDR2 YYDKDF (reference sequence). DNA of the CDR3: TGTGCCACCAGCAGGACAGGGCTTGGGGCCAACGTCCTGACTTTC. This sequence encodes CATSRTGLGANVLTF.

The genes are TRBV24-1 and TRBJ1-2; 9 bases are a match to TRBD1. V trimming: 9 bases; J trimming: 3 bases; junction bases outside the gene matches: 1. There are 12 residues in the CDR3. CDR1 KGHDR and CDR2 SFDVKD come from the germline V gene. This CDR3 is CATRDRDYGYTF. The CDR3 DNA follows: TGTGCCACCCGGGACAGGGACTATGGCTACACCTTC.

This clone appeared once. This chain links TRBV12-3 or TRBV12-4 with TRBJ1-1; D gene unclear. The CDR3 is made up of 13 amino acids. Trimming took 1 base from V and 4 from J, leaving 7 bases between them. This chain's CDR3 is CASSLGSGTEAFF. As DNA, the CDR3 is TGTGCCAGCAGTTTAGGGTCCGGCACTGAAGCTTTCTTT.

The chain carries TRBV12-3 or TRBV12-4 and TRBJ1-1, with D possibly being TRBD1 (5 bases). This CDR3 comprises 13 residues. V dropped 1 base and J dropped 7 bases, with 10 bases sitting between them. CDR3 in amino acids: CASSLVGTFEAFF. The CDR3 DNA reads TGTGCCAGCAGTTTAGTGGGGACTTTTGAAGCTTTCTTT.

The chain is built from TRBV2 and TRBJ1-6; weak D call: TRBD1 (6 bases). Looked up from germline, CDR1 is SNHLY and CDR2 is FYNNEI. The CDR3 has 13 amino acids. Deletions cut 3 bases from V and 10 bases from J, with 10 bases between. CDR3 nucleotides: TGTGCCAGCAGTGACAGGGGAAGCTCACCCCTCCACTTT. Translation: CASSDRGSSPLHF.

This clone was detected only once. This chain connects TRBV7-2 to TRBJ1-6; a possible D gene is TRBD1 (6 bases). CDR1 is SGHTA and CDR2 is FQGNSA in the germline V gene. The CDR3 extends over 14 amino acids. Deletions cut 3 bases from V and 9 bases from J, with 12 bases between. The CDR3 sequence: CASSFQGSSSPLHF. CDR3 in DNA: TGTGCCAGCAGCTTCCAGGGGAGTAGTTCACCCCTCCACTTT.

The chain carries TRBV30 and TRBJ1-3; weak D call: TRBD1 (6 bases). The length of the CDR3 is 16 residues. Germline V gives CDR1 GTSNPN, CDR2 SVGIG (reference sequence). Trimming cost V 5 bases and J 0 bases, with 17 bases left between them. The CDR3 DNA reads TGTGCCTGGGGGGTGGGGGCCCGGGCCTCTGGAAACACCATATATTTT. Residues: CAWGVGARASGNTIYF.